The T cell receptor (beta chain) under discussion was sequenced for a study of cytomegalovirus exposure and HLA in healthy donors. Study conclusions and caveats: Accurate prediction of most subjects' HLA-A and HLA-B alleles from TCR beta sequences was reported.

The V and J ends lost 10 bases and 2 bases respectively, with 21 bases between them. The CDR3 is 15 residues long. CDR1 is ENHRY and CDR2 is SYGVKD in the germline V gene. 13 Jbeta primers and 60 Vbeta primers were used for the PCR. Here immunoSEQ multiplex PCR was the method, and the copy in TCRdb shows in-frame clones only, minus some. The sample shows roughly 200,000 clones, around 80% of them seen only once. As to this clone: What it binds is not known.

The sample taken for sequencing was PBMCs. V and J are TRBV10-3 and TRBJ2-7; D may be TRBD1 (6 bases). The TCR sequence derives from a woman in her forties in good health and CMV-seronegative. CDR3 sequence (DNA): TGTGCCACCGGGACACTCGATCCGCCAGCCTACGAGCAGTACTTC. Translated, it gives CATGTLDPPAYEQYF.